This T cell receptor beta chain was documented in a study of T-cell reconstitution after alpha-beta-depleted transplantation in children. A few counts support this clonotype. The germline CDR1 and CDR2 sequences are DFQATT and SNEGSKA (reference sequence). V was pared by 1 base and J by 1 base, with 8 bases between. The CDR3 contains 13 residues. For TCRbeta, the library was prepared with unique molecular identifiers. TCRdb called the PCR reads again in MiXCR, with one record for every CDR3 protein. The data contain about 500,000 distinct CDR3 sequences, over 25% of them singletons. The chain combines TRBV20-1 with TRBJ2-7; D is undetermined. This clonotype was obtained from a human donor who donated a stem cell graft to a child with aplastic anemia. Sequencing used PBMCs from the stem cell graft donor, obtained from the stem cell graft. CDR3 sequence reads: CSARGMDSYEQYF. CDR3 nucleotides: TGCAGTGCTAGAGGTATGGATTCCTACGAGCAGTACTTC.